This TCR beta chain was sequenced in a study of T-cell memory formation after mild COVID-19. TCRdb used MiXCR to reprocess the 5' RACE reads, holding one entry per CDR3 protein. The table includes fewer than 150,000 distinct CDR3 sequences, approximately 5.9% detected once. This clonotype showed up just a few times. The germline V and J ends were trimmed by 2 bases and 1 base, with 5 bases remaining between them. The CDR3 spans 13 residues. Per germline, CDR1 SEHNR and CDR2 FQNEAQ (reference sequence). The sequence came from an adult woman who had mild COVID-19 (a few samples of this study predate the infection). Cell type and time point are not known. This rearrangement joins TRBV7-9 to TRBJ1-1, with D unclear. The specimen sequenced was PBMCs or a T cell subset sorted from them (not recorded which). Here the CDR3 DNA reads TGTGCCAGCAGCTTAAACCAGAACACTGAAGCTTTCTTT. Its protein is CASSLNQNTEAFF.